These 32 T cell receptor beta chains came from one sample sequenced in a study of blood T cell repertoires in COVID-19. Method: immunoSEQ multiplex PCR; TCRdb's copy keeps in-frame clones and lacks some. The data show 150,000 to 200,000 clones, more than 65% seen once. Sequenced: peripheral blood. Receptors originate from a woman in her sixties with COVID-19, enrolled during active disease.

The chain carries TRBV18 and TRBJ2-2, with 7 bases aligning to TRBD2. Germline assignment: CDR1 KGHSH and CDR2 LQKENI. The CDR3 is 16 amino acids. Unmatched junction bases numbered 8, after V lost 3 bases and J lost 4 bases. CDR3 sequence: CASSPRGGGSTGELFF. In nucleotides, the CDR3 is TGTGCCAGCTCACCCCGTGGTGGCGGGAGCACCGGGGAGCTGTTTTTT.

The V gene is TRBV19, the J gene TRBJ1-5; D remains ambiguous. The CDR3 length is 16 residues. V lost 1 base and J lost 2, with 12 bases in between. The germline gives CDR1 LNHDA, CDR2 SQIVND (reference sequence). The chain's CDR3 is CASSIVPLEGNQPQHF. CDR3 in DNA: TGTGCCAGTAGTATAGTACCACTCGAGGGCAATCAGCCCCAGCATTTT.

In its sample, this clone was seen a few times. The chain joins TRBV5-4 to TRBJ2-7; tentatively, D is TRBD1 (8 bases). Between the trimmed V and J ends, which lost 2 bases and 5 bases, there was a span of 11 bases. This CDR3 spans 13 amino acids. CDR1 is SGHNT and CDR2 is YYREEE in the germline V gene (reference sequence). The CDR3 DNA is TGTGCCAGCAGCTTACAGGGGGGGCACGAGCAGTACGTC. Amino acid sequence: CASSLQGGHEQYV.

This rearrangement joins TRBV6-6 to TRBJ1-5; 8 bases are shared with TRBD1. Trimming cost V 5 bases and J 7 bases; bases outside gene matches: 7. Germline values: CDR1 MNHNY, CDR2 SVGAGI (reference sequence). The CDR3 is 14 amino acids. The CDR3 sequence is CASSTGQGGQPQHF. The CDR3 nucleotides are TGTGCCAGCAGTACTGGACAGGGCGGGCAGCCCCAGCATTTT.

The CDR3 protein is CSVGQGDNQPQHF. CDR3 in DNA: TGCAGCGTCGGACAGGGGGACAATCAGCCCCAGCATTTT. The chain links TRBV29-1 to TRBJ1-5, with 10 bases matching TRBD1. Trimming removed 6 bases from V and 3 bases from J; junction bases left unmatched: 2. CDR1 is SQVTM, CDR2 ANQGSEA, per germline. This CDR3 is 13 amino acids long.

The gene calls are TRBV28 and TRBJ1-6, with 8 bases identical to TRBD1. The trim removed 10 bases at V and 7 bases at J, leaving 9 bases unmatched. Germline CDR1 reads MDHEN; CDR2 reads SYDVKM. The CDR3 is made up of 14 amino acids. The CDR3 sequence is CATVTGGRNSPLHF. The CDR3 DNA reads TGTGCCACGGTTACAGGGGGAAGAAATTCACCCCTCCACTTT.

This rearrangement joins TRBV29-1 to TRBJ2-1; TRBD2 matches at 9 bases. Germline V gene data show CDR1 as SQVTM and CDR2 as ANQGSEA. The CDR3 is 16 amino acids. J lost 4 bases, V lost 4 bases, and 11 bases had no gene match. The CDR3 protein is CSVVGFSGRSYNEQFF. The CDR3 region has the DNA TGCAGCGTTGTCGGCTTCAGCGGGAGGTCGTACAATGAGCAGTTCTTC.

This clone was recorded at least ten times. The gene calls are TRBV5-4 and TRBJ2-7, with D perhaps TRBD1 (5 bases). CDR3 length: 14 residues. The germline gives CDR1 SGHNT, CDR2 YYREEE (reference sequence). The V end lost 2 bases, the J end lost 0 bases, and 9 bases lay between the germline ends. CDR3 nucleotide sequence: TGTGCCAGCAGCTTCGACAGTGCCTCCTACGAGCAGTACGTC. Translating it yields CASSFDSASYEQYV.

The rearrangement joins TRBV18 to TRBJ2-1; tentative D call: TRBD1 (7 bases). CDR1 KGHSH and CDR2 LQKENI come from the germline V gene. The V gene lost 3 bases and the J gene lost 8 bases, with 14 bases spanning the gap. The CDR3 consists of 14 residues. For the CDR3, the DNA is TGTGCCAGCTCACCCCCGGCAGGGGGGCATGAGCAGTTCTTC. This translates into CASSPPAGGHEQFF.

The chain couples TRBV7-2 to TRBJ2-5; D might be TRBD2 (6 bases). Germline values: CDR1 SGHTA, CDR2 FQGNSA. V was trimmed by 0 bases and J by 3 bases, leaving 8 bases between them. This CDR3 has 14 amino acids. The CDR3 is CASSLATGEETQYF. As DNA, the CDR3 is TGTGCCAGCAGCTTAGCGACGGGAGAAGAGACCCAGTACTTC.

This chain joins TRBV7-3 and TRBJ2-2, with 8 bases lining up with TRBD1. The germline V gene encodes CDR1 SGHTA and CDR2 FQGTGA. The CDR3 is 16 residues long. After removal of 1 base from V and 2 bases from J, the junction contained 3 bases not matched to a gene. The CDR3 loop reads CASSLNQGANTGELFF. CDR3 sequence (DNA): TGTGCCAGCAGCTTAAATCAGGGGGCAAACACCGGGGAGCTGTTTTTT.

The chain combines TRBV10-3 with TRBJ2-2; maybe TRBD1 (5 bases). CDR3 length equals 15 residues. From germline, CDR1 is ENHRY and CDR2 SYGVKD. The germline V and J ends were trimmed by 7 bases and 7 bases, with 19 bases remaining between them. The CDR3 here is CAIKESRERNGELFF. CDR3 DNA sequence: TGTGCCATCAAGGAGAGCAGGGAACGGAACGGGGAGCTGTTTTTT.

The CDR3 protein is CASSLHRLTNEKLFF. Written as DNA, the CDR3 is TGTGCCAGCAGTCTCCACAGGTTAACTAATGAAAAACTGTTTTTT. The genes are TRBV5-6 and TRBJ1-4, with D perhaps matching TRBD1 (5 bases). V lost 5 bases and J 1 base, leaving 12 bases between the germline ends. The length of the CDR3 is 15 residues. Germline V CDR1 and CDR2: SGHDT, YYEEEE.

In the case of this clone: The sample holds other DNA sequences that translate to the same CDR3. This chain links TRBV10-3 with TRBJ2-1; TRBD2 matches 9 bases. V lost 3 bases to trimming and J lost 5 bases; unmatched junction nucleotides: 5. Per the germline V gene, CDR1 is ENHRY and CDR2 is SYGVKD. The CDR3 is 15 residues long. The DNA for the CDR3 is TGTGCCATCAGTGAAGGTAGCGGGGGCAACAATGAGCAGTTCTTC. Translating gives CAISEGSGGNNEQFF.

The chain is built from TRBV7-3 and TRBJ2-2, with D possibly being TRBD1 (5 bases). CDR1 and CDR2 (germline): SGHTA, FQGTGA. The CDR3 is made up of 15 amino acids. V dropped 5 bases and J dropped 2 bases, with 12 bases sitting between them. Written as DNA, the CDR3 is TGTGCCAGCAGCCCCCTAGGGGAAAACACCGGGGAGCTGTTTTTT. Protein sequence: CASSPLGENTGELFF. The whole variable domain, remainder taken from reference TRBV7-3 and TRBJ2-2, is GAGVSQTPSNKVTEKGKYVELRCDPISGHTALYWYRQSLGQGPEFLIYFQGTGAADDSGLPNDRFFAVRPEGSVSTLKIQRTERGDSAVYLCASSPLGENTGELFFGEGSRLTVL.

The V and J genes are TRBV10-3 and TRBJ2-2, with D possibly being TRBD1 (6 bases). Germline lookup yields CDR1 ENHRY and CDR2 SYGVKD. CDR3 length equals 14 residues. Trimming took off 4 bases at V and 5 bases at J, with 11 bases between the two ends. CDR3 DNA: TGTGCCATCAGTGGGGTGGGGGCAACCGGGGAGCTGTTTTTT. Protein sequence: CAISGVGATGELFF.

The V call is TRBV5-4, the J call TRBJ2-5; TRBD1 agrees at 7 bases. The V and J ends lost 2 bases and 3 bases, in that order; junction bases with no gene match: 4. CDR3 length: 14 amino acids. CDR1 and CDR2 (germline): SGHNT, YYREEE (reference sequence). CDR3 region: CASSFGTVEETQYF. The CDR3 DNA sequence: TGTGCCAGCAGCTTCGGGACAGTAGAAGAGACCCAGTACTTC.

The chain has TRBV9 and TRBJ2-1; TRBD1 agrees at 10 bases. This CDR3 spans 14 amino acids. V was clipped by 2 bases and J by 7 bases; unmatched bases: 3. Looked up from germline, CDR1 is SGDLS and CDR2 is YYNGEE. The CDR3 nucleotides are TGTGCCAGCAGCGTCGGGACAGGGGAGAATGAGCAGTTCTTC. It codes for CASSVGTGENEQFF.

This clone was counted a few times. The chain recombines TRBV5-1 with TRBJ2-2; D is perhaps TRBD2 (5 bases). From germline, CDR1 is SGHRS and CDR2 YFSETQ. With 4 bases removed from V and 3 bases from J, the gap between germline ends came to 16 bases. This CDR3 spans 16 amino acids. The CDR3, as DNA: TGCGCCAGCAGCACCGACGGCGGAGGAGACACCGGGGAGCTGTTTTTT. Protein sequence: CASSTDGGGDTGELFF. The whole variable domain, remainder taken from reference TRBV5-1 and TRBJ2-2, is KAGVTQTPRYLIKTRGQQVTLSCSPISGHRSVSWYQQTPGQGLQFLFEYFSETQRNKGNFPGRFSGRQFSNSRSEMNVSTLELGDSALYLCASSTDGGGDTGELFFGEGSRLTVL.

The V gene is TRBV10-3, the J gene TRBJ2-7; 10 bases align to TRBD1. After removal of 0 bases from V and 5 bases from J, the junction contained 10 bases not matched to a gene. Germline CDR1 is ENHRY and CDR2 is SYGVKD. This CDR3 comprises 17 residues. CDR3 nucleotide sequence: TGTGCCATCAGTGAGTCCGGGACAGGGGACTTCAGCCACGAGCAGTACTTC. It yields the protein CAISESGTGDFSHEQYF.

This chain connects TRBV23-1 to TRBJ2-3; 7 bases align to TRBD2. TRBV23-1 is noted as an ORF with a role that remains uncertain. Losses at the gene ends were 2 bases for V and 1 base for J; bases not matched to a gene: 12. The CDR3 has 18 residues. CDR3 protein: CASSQAKGAGCRTDTQYF. DNA of the CDR3: TGCGCCAGCAGTCAAGCCAAAGGAGCGGGGTGTCGCACAGATACGCAGTATTTT.

This sequence joins TRBV15 and TRBJ2-3, with 9 nucleotides matching TRBD2. The CDR3 spans 15 residues. V was clipped by 1 base and J by 6 bases; unmatched bases: 5. CDR1 is LNHNV and CDR2 is YYDKDF in the germline V gene (reference sequence). The CDR3 here is CATSRVAGAADTQYF. DNA for the CDR3: TGTGCCACCAGCAGAGTAGCGGGAGCTGCGGATACGCAGTATTTT.

The V call is TRBV28, the J call TRBJ1-4, with 11 nucleotides matching TRBD1. The germline V gene has CDR1 MDHEN and CDR2 SYDVKM. This CDR3 is 15 amino acids long. With 4 bases clipped from V and 7 bases from J, the junction kept 5 bases outside the gene matches. CDR3 loop: CASSSPGQGGEKLFF. For the CDR3, the DNA is TGTGCCAGCAGTTCGCCGGGACAGGGGGGTGAAAAACTGTTTTTT.

The V and J genes are TRBV12-5 and TRBJ2-7; TRBD1 agrees at 7 bases. V was clipped by 0 bases and J by 0 bases; unmatched bases: 5. This CDR3 comprises 16 residues. Germline V gene sequence: CDR1 LGHNT, CDR2 FRNRAP. The CDR3 nucleotides read TGTGCTAGTGGTTTGGTAAGGGGGACAGACTCCTACGAGCAGTACGTC. Translated: CASGLVRGTDSYEQYV.

V and J are TRBV6-5 and TRBJ2-3; 9 bases agree with TRBD2. There are 16 residues in the CDR3. The V and J ends lost 2 bases and 5 bases, in that order; junction bases with no gene match: 8. Germline assignment: CDR1 MNHEY and CDR2 SVGAGI. CDR3 sequence (DNA): TGTGCCAGCAGTTACGCGGCGGGAGGGCCCGAAGATACGCAGTATTTT. Its translation: CASSYAAGGPEDTQYF.

The chain uses TRBV19 and TRBJ1-2; weak D call: TRBD1 (6 bases). V was trimmed by 5 bases and J by 1 base, leaving 14 bases between them. Germline assignment: CDR1 LNHDA and CDR2 SQIVND (reference sequence). The CDR3 length is 15 residues. The CDR3 DNA sequence: TGTGCCAGTAGTTCCCCAGGGGAGAATAACTATGGCTACACCTTC. Translated: CASSSPGENNYGYTF.

The chain carries TRBV18 and TRBJ2-7; D is undetermined. CDR1 and CDR2 from the germline V gene are KGHSH and LQKENI. Trimming stripped 2 bases from V and 5 bases from J, with 10 bases between. The CDR3 has 13 residues. The CDR3 is CASSPSRGDEQYF. CDR3 DNA: TGTGCCAGCTCACCATCTCGAGGCGACGAGCAGTACTTC.

The chain is built from TRBV9 and TRBJ2-5, with no clear D. Trimming pared 0 bases from V and 0 bases from J, leaving 6 bases between. The CDR3 extends over 14 amino acids. CDR1 is SGDLS, CDR2 YYNGEE, per germline. CDR3 amino acids: CASSVEAYQETQYF. The CDR3 nucleotides are TGTGCCAGCAGCGTAGAAGCATACCAAGAGACCCAGTACTTC.

The gene calls are TRBV5-6 and TRBJ1-2; tentatively, D is TRBD1 (6 bases). Germline loops: CDR1 SGHDT, CDR2 YYEEEE. V lost 5 bases, J lost 4 bases, and 12 bases lay in between. This CDR3 comprises 13 residues. The CDR3 DNA reads as TGTGCCAGCAGGGCGACAGGAACCTATGGCTACACCTTC. This translates into CASRATGTYGYTF.

The chain couples TRBV7-2 to TRBJ1-4; tentative D call: TRBD1 (5 bases). The germline CDR1 and CDR2 sequences are SGHTA and FQGNSA. The CDR3 is made up of 16 amino acids. The V and J ends lost 0 bases and 8 bases respectively, with 16 bases between them. This chain's CDR3 is CASSLAGSRVVEKLFF. The DNA of the CDR3 is TGTGCCAGCAGCTTAGCTGGTTCCAGGGTTGTCGAAAAACTGTTTTTT.

This chain links TRBV5-4 with TRBJ1-1; 8 bases align to TRBD1. The V gene end was trimmed by 3 bases and the J gene end by 5 bases; junction bases not matched to a gene: 15. Germline loops: CDR1 SGHNT, CDR2 YYREEE (reference sequence). The CDR3 covers 17 residues. The CDR3 sequence is CASSYGQGPLVGTEAFF. CDR3 in DNA: TGTGCCAGCAGCTACGGACAGGGTCCCTTAGTTGGGACTGAAGCTTTCTTT.

This sequence joins TRBV7-3 and TRBJ2-1, with 7 bases that match TRBD1. CDR3 length: 14 residues. Germline CDR1 reads SGHTA; CDR2 reads FQGTGA. With 1 base clipped from V and 6 bases from J, the junction kept 3 bases outside the gene matches. The CDR3 reads CASSLRDRTNEQFF. The CDR3, as DNA: TGTGCCAGCAGCTTAAGGGACAGAACCAATGAGCAGTTCTTC.